This is a list of T cell receptor beta chains from one sample in a study of blood T cells in healthy people across ages. TCRdb passed the 5' RACE reads through MiXCR, listing each CDR3 protein once. The sample lists fewer than 700,000 distinct CDR3 sequences, about 43% seen once, with around 32% in the top ten. The sample comprised blood. The receptors originated from a man at least 80 years old in good health. The CDR3 runs from the conserved cysteine through the conserved F or W. D genes are given only for firm matches. Expanded clones get a size class; other rows say once, few or many, or leave the size out.

v_call: TRBV5-1; d_call: -; j_call: TRBJ2-7; clone_size: -; cdr3_nt: TGCGCCAGCAGCCTTGGGGCTTCCCGCTCCTACGAGCAGTACTTC; cdr3_aa: CASSLGASRSYEQYF
v_call: TRBV20-1; d_call: TRBD2; j_call: TRBJ2-5; clone_size: -; cdr3_nt: TGCAGTGCTGCCGGGGGGGGAATGGAGACCCAGTACTTC; cdr3_aa: CSAAGGGMETQYF
v_call: TRBV5-1; d_call: -; j_call: TRBJ1-1; clone_size: few; cdr3_nt: TGCGCCAGCAGCTTGGCCCAGGGGAGGACTGAAGCTTTCTTT; cdr3_aa: CASSLAQGRTEAFF
v_call: TRBV20-1; d_call: -; j_call: TRBJ2-3; clone_size: few; cdr3_nt: TGCAGTGCTAGTGGGGCTACAGGATCTGCGCAGTATTTT; cdr3_aa: CSASGATGSAQYF
v_call: TRBV7-3; d_call: -; j_call: TRBJ2-3; clone_size: -; cdr3_nt: TGTGCCAGCAGCAACCAGGGCCTTGGGAATACGCAGTATTTT; cdr3_aa: CASSNQGLGNTQYF
v_call: TRBV25-1; d_call: -; j_call: TRBJ2-1; clone_size: -; cdr3_nt: TGTGCCACCGACCGGGGGAACAATGAGCAGTTCTTC; cdr3_aa: CATDRGNNEQFF
v_call: TRBV4-3; d_call: TRBD1; j_call: TRBJ2-3; clone_size: -; cdr3_nt: TGCGCCAGCGGCCTCTTACCCGCCGGGACAGGGGACGCAGATACGCAGTATTTT; cdr3_aa: CASGLLPAGTGDADTQYF
v_call: TRBV20-1; d_call: -; j_call: TRBJ1-4; clone_size: -; cdr3_nt: TGCAGTGCTAGAGATTTTGGGCAGACAAATGAAAAACTGTTTTTT; cdr3_aa: CSARDFGQTNEKLFF
v_call: TRBV2; d_call: -; j_call: TRBJ2-7; clone_size: -; cdr3_nt: TGTGCCAGCAGAGTCGGGATCCACGAGCAGTACTTC; cdr3_aa: CASRVGIHEQYF
v_call: TRBV20-1; d_call: TRBD2; j_call: TRBJ2-1; clone_size: few; cdr3_nt: TGCAGTGTCAGGGGTAGCGGGGGGCGGTACAATGAGCAGTTCTTC; cdr3_aa: CSVRGSGGRYNEQFF
v_call: TRBV7-8; d_call: -; j_call: TRBJ2-1; clone_size: -; cdr3_nt: TGTGCCAGCAGCCCTACATCTGAGCAGTTCTTC; cdr3_aa: CASSPTSEQFF
v_call: TRBV9; d_call: TRBD2; j_call: TRBJ2-7; clone_size: -; cdr3_nt: TGTGCCAGCAGCTTATCGACTAGCGGGGGCCAGGACAATGAGCAGTACTTC; cdr3_aa: CASSLSTSGGQDNEQYF
v_call: TRBV18; d_call: -; j_call: TRBJ2-3; clone_size: -; cdr3_nt: TGTGCCAGCTCACGGGCCGGCACAGATACGCGGTATTTT; cdr3_aa: CASSRAGTDTRYF
v_call: TRBV9; d_call: TRBD1; j_call: TRBJ2-7; clone_size: few; cdr3_nt: TGTGCCAGCAGCGCAGACGACAGGGGGGGTTCCTACGAGCAGTACTTC; cdr3_aa: CASSADDRGGSYEQYF
v_call: TRBV7-2; d_call: -; j_call: TRBJ2-6; clone_size: -; cdr3_nt: TGTGCCAGCAGCTTCGTGGTCTCTGGGGCCAACGTCCTGACTTTC; cdr3_aa: CASSFVVSGANVLTF
v_call: TRBV28; d_call: -; j_call: TRBJ2-1; clone_size: -; cdr3_nt: TGTGCCAGCAGTTTATCCCAAGAGCGGAGGCAGTTCTTC; cdr3_aa: CASSLSQERRQFF
v_call: TRBV2; d_call: -; j_call: TRBJ2-1; clone_size: few; cdr3_nt: TGTGCCAGCAGTGGTAGGTTAAGCTCCTACAATGAGCAGTTCTTC; cdr3_aa: CASSGRLSSYNEQFF
v_call: TRBV5-1; d_call: -; j_call: TRBJ2-3; clone_size: many; cdr3_nt: TGCGCCAGCAGCCTGACCGGGGGAGGAGGCACAGATACGCAGTATTTT; cdr3_aa: CASSLTGGGGTDTQYF
v_call: TRBV20-1; d_call: -; j_call: TRBJ2-7; clone_size: once; cdr3_nt: TGCAGTGCTAGAGAGACAGAGAAGATTTCCTACGAGCAGTACTTC; cdr3_aa: CSARETEKISYEQYF
v_call: TRBV7-6; d_call: TRBD2; j_call: TRBJ2-1; clone_size: -; cdr3_nt: TGTGCCAGCAGCCGAAGACTAGCGGGGGGGAATGAGCAGTTCTTC; cdr3_aa: CASSRRLAGGNEQFF
v_call: TRBV10-1; d_call: TRBD1; j_call: TRBJ2-1; clone_size: -; cdr3_nt: TGCGCCAGTCAGGGGGCCGACAATGAGCAGTTCTTC; cdr3_aa: CASQGADNEQFF
v_call: TRBV7-2; d_call: -; j_call: TRBJ2-7; clone_size: few; cdr3_nt: TGTGCCAGCAGCCTCGGGGAATACGAGCAGTACTTC; cdr3_aa: CASSLGEYEQYF
v_call: TRBV11-2; d_call: TRBD1; j_call: TRBJ2-5; clone_size: -; cdr3_nt: TGTGCCAGCACGACAGACAGGGTCCAAGAGACCCAGTACTTC; cdr3_aa: CASTTDRVQETQYF
v_call: TRBV4-1; d_call: -; j_call: TRBJ1-1; clone_size: few; cdr3_nt: TGCGCCAGCAGCCACAGGACAGTCATGAACACTGAAGCTTTCTTT; cdr3_aa: CASSHRTVMNTEAFF
v_call: TRBV4-2; d_call: -; j_call: TRBJ2-5; clone_size: -; cdr3_nt: TGTGCCAGCAGCCAAGATCTTAGGACAGTTAGGTACTTC; cdr3_aa: CASSQDLRTVRYF
v_call: TRBV5-1; d_call: TRBD2; j_call: TRBJ2-7; clone_size: -; cdr3_nt: TGCGCCAGCAAGCCGGCTAGCGGGCTCTACGAGCAGTACTTC; cdr3_aa: CASKPASGLYEQYF
v_call: TRBV13; d_call: TRBD1; j_call: TRBJ1-5; clone_size: -; cdr3_nt: TGTGCCAGCAGCTTCAAGGGGGCCCTCTATAGCAATCAGCCCCAGCATTTT; cdr3_aa: CASSFKGALYSNQPQHF
v_call: TRBV20-1; d_call: TRBD1; j_call: TRBJ2-3; clone_size: -; cdr3_nt: TGCAGTGCTAGACGGGACAGACTCCCCACAGATACGCAGTATTTT; cdr3_aa: CSARRDRLPTDTQYF
v_call: TRBV12-3/TRBV12-4; d_call: -; j_call: TRBJ2-1; clone_size: -; cdr3_nt: TGTGCCACCCAGGGGCCCTCCTACAATGAGCAGTTCTTC; cdr3_aa: CATQGPSYNEQFF
v_call: TRBV6-1; d_call: -; j_call: TRBJ2-7; clone_size: -; cdr3_nt: TGTGCCGCCAAGACGGATACCTACGAGCAGTACTTC; cdr3_aa: CAAKTDTYEQYF
v_call: TRBV7-8; d_call: -; j_call: TRBJ1-2; clone_size: -; cdr3_nt: TGTGCCAGCAGCTTAGTTCGCTTATATGGCTACACCTTC; cdr3_aa: CASSLVRLYGYTF
v_call: TRBV7-6; d_call: -; j_call: TRBJ2-1; clone_size: -; cdr3_nt: TGTGCCAGCAGCTTTGTATCGTGGGACACCGACTCCTACAATGAGCAGTTCTTC; cdr3_aa: CASSFVSWDTDSYNEQFF
v_call: TRBV25-1; d_call: -; j_call: TRBJ1-2; clone_size: -; cdr3_nt: TGTGCCAGCACATCATGGACCTCTAATGACTACACCTTC; cdr3_aa: CASTSWTSNDYTF
v_call: TRBV18; d_call: -; j_call: TRBJ2-7; clone_size: -; cdr3_nt: TGTGCCAGCTCACCACGGGGCCGCAACGACGAGCAGTACTTC; cdr3_aa: CASSPRGRNDEQYF
v_call: TRBV20-1; d_call: -; j_call: TRBJ2-7; clone_size: few; cdr3_nt: TGCAGTGCTAGAGATTGGGGTGGGGGAACCGAGCAGTACTTC; cdr3_aa: CSARDWGGGTEQYF
v_call: TRBV29-1; d_call: -; j_call: TRBJ1-2; clone_size: few; cdr3_nt: TGCAGCGTTGGATTCGGGGGCCGGGGCTACACCTTC; cdr3_aa: CSVGFGGRGYTF
v_call: TRBV7-2; d_call: -; j_call: TRBJ1-2; clone_size: -; cdr3_nt: TGTGCCAGCAGCTTAGGGGGAGCAGGGAACTATGGCTACACCTTC; cdr3_aa: CASSLGGAGNYGYTF
v_call: TRBV7-9; d_call: -; j_call: TRBJ2-4; clone_size: few; cdr3_nt: TGTGCCAGCAGCCCAAGGAGACAGGGAGGGAAAAACATTCAGTACTTC; cdr3_aa: CASSPRRQGGKNIQYF
v_call: TRBV6-1; d_call: TRBD1; j_call: TRBJ2-5; clone_size: few; cdr3_nt: TGTGCCAGCACTCTGGACAGGGCCCAAGAGACCCAGTACTTC; cdr3_aa: CASTLDRAQETQYF
v_call: TRBV20-1; d_call: -; j_call: TRBJ2-7; clone_size: -; cdr3_nt: TGCAGTGCTCGGGGGGCCAGCTCCTACGAGCAGTACTTC; cdr3_aa: CSARGASSYEQYF
v_call: TRBV5-1; d_call: -; j_call: TRBJ2-3; clone_size: few; cdr3_nt: TGCGCCAGCAGCCCGGGACGGTTGAGCACAGATACGCAGTATTTT; cdr3_aa: CASSPGRLSTDTQYF
v_call: TRBV7-3; d_call: -; j_call: TRBJ2-5; clone_size: many; cdr3_nt: TGTGCCAGCAGCTTAAGTTCGGGTTACCAAGAGACCCAGTACTTC; cdr3_aa: CASSLSSGYQETQYF
v_call: TRBV11-2; d_call: TRBD2; j_call: TRBJ2-7; clone_size: once; cdr3_nt: TGTGCCAGCAGCCTGGGTTTCCAGCGGGGGACCTACGAGCGGTACTTC; cdr3_aa: CASSLGFQRGTYERYF
v_call: TRBV2; d_call: TRBD1; j_call: TRBJ1-2; clone_size: few; cdr3_nt: TGTGCCAGCAGTGAACGACAGACAGGGGGCTATGGCTACACCTTC; cdr3_aa: CASSERQTGGYGYTF
v_call: TRBV20-1; d_call: -; j_call: TRBJ2-5; clone_size: few; cdr3_nt: TGCAGTGCACCACCTCCGGGGACTTTCCAAGAGACCCAGTACTTC; cdr3_aa: CSAPPPGTFQETQYF
v_call: TRBV20-1; d_call: -; j_call: TRBJ2-3; clone_size: few; cdr3_nt: TGCAGTGCTAGAAAGCGGGCTAGCACAGATACGCAGTATTTT; cdr3_aa: CSARKRASTDTQYF
v_call: TRBV27; d_call: -; j_call: TRBJ2-3; clone_size: -; cdr3_nt: TGTGCCAGCAGTTGGAAGGGGTCGAGCTTTTTTAGCACAGATACGCAGTATTTT; cdr3_aa: CASSWKGSSFFSTDTQYF
v_call: TRBV12-3/TRBV12-4; d_call: -; j_call: TRBJ2-3; clone_size: few; cdr3_nt: TGTGCCAGCAGTTTAAGTTCCACGGGTGATACGCAGTATTTT; cdr3_aa: CASSLSSTGDTQYF
v_call: TRBV6-5; d_call: -; j_call: TRBJ2-5; clone_size: few; cdr3_nt: TGTGCCAGCGGGGCAGGGTCTGGGACCCAGTACTTC; cdr3_aa: CASGAGSGTQYF
v_call: TRBV20-1; d_call: TRBD2; j_call: TRBJ2-7; clone_size: few; cdr3_nt: TGCAGTGCTAGAGATCAGGCTAGCGGGAGGTTCGAGCAGTACTTC; cdr3_aa: CSARDQASGRFEQYF
v_call: TRBV15; d_call: -; j_call: TRBJ2-5; clone_size: -; cdr3_nt: TGTGCCACCAGCACACTGGGGAAGGAAGAGACCCAGTACTTC; cdr3_aa: CATSTLGKEETQYF
v_call: TRBV5-1; d_call: -; j_call: TRBJ2-6; clone_size: few; cdr3_nt: TGCGCCAGCAGCTTGTCGGCTCCTGGGCTTGGGTTTGGGGCCAACGTCCTGACTTTC; cdr3_aa: CASSLSAPGLGFGANVLTF
v_call: TRBV7-2; d_call: TRBD2; j_call: TRBJ2-1; clone_size: few; cdr3_nt: TGTGCCAGCAGTCGGGACTACTCCAGCGGTGATGAGCAGTTCTTC; cdr3_aa: CASSRDYSSGDEQFF
v_call: TRBV4-2; d_call: -; j_call: TRBJ2-5; clone_size: -; cdr3_nt: TGTGCCAGCAGCCATGGGGTAGGGGGGGGGCGAGAGACCCAGTACTTC; cdr3_aa: CASSHGVGGGRETQYF
v_call: TRBV25-1; d_call: -; j_call: TRBJ2-1; clone_size: few; cdr3_nt: TGTGCCAGCAGTGAAACTCCTTACAATGAGCAGTTCTTC; cdr3_aa: CASSETPYNEQFF